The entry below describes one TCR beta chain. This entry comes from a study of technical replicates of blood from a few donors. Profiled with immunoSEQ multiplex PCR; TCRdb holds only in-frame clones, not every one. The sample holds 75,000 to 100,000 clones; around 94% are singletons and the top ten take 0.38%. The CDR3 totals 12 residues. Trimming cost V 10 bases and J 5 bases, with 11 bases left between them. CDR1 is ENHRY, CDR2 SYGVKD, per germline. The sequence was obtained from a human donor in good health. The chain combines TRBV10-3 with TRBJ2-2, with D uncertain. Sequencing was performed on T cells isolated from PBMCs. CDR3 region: CASTPGTGELFF. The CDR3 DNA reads TGTGCCAGCACCCCAGGAACCGGGGAGCTGTTTTTT.